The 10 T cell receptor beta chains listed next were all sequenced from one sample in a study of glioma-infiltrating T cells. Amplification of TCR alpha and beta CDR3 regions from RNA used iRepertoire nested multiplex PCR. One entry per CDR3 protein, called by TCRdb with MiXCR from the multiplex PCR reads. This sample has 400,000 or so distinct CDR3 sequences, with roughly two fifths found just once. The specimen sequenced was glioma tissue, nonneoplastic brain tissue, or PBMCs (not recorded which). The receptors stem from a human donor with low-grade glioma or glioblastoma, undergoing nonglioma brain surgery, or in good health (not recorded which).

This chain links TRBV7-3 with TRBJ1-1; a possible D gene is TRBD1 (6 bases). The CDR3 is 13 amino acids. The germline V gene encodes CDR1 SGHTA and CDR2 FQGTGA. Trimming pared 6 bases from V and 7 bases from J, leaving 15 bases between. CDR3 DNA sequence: TGTGCCAGCAGTCCAGGACAGTGGAGTGAAGCTTTCTTT. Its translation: CASSPGQWSEAFF.

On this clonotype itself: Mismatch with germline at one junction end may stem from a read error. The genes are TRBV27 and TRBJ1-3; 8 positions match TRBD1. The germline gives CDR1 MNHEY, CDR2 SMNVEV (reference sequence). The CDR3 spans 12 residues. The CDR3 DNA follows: TGTGCCAGTTCCACAGGGGGAAACACCATATGTTTT. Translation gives CASSTGGNTICF.

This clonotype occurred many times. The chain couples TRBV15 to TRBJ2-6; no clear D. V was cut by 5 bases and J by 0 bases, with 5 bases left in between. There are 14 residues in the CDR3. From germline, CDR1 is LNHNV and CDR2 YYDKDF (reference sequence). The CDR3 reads CATSSDSGANVLTF. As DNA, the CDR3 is TGTGCCACCAGCTCGGACTCTGGGGCCAACGTCCTGACTTTC.

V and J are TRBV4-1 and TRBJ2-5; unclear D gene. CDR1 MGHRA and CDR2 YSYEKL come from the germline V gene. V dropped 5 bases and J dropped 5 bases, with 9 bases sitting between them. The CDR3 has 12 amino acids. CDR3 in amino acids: CASSFSMETQYF. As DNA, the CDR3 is TGCGCCAGCAGCTTTAGTATGGAGACCCAGTACTTC.

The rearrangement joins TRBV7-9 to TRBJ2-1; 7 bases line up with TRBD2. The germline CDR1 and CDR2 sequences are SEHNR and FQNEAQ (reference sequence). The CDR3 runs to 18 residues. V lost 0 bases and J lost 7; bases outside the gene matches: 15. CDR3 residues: CASSLAGGRRIRSNEQFF. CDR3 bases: TGTGCCAGCAGCTTAGCGGGAGGGCGACGGATTAGAAGTAATGAGCAGTTCTTC.

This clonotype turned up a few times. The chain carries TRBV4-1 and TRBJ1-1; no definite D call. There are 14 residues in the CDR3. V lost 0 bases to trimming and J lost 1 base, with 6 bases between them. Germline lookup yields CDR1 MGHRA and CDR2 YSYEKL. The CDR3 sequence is CASSQDQRNTEAFF. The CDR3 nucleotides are TGCGCCAGCAGCCAAGACCAGCGGAACACTGAAGCTTTCTTT.

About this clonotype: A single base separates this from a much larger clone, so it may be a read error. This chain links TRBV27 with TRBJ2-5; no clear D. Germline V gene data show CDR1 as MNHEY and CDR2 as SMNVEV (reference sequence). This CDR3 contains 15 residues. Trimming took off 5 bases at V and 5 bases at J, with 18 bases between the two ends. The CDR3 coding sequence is TGTGCCAGCAGTACACGATCTACAATTGGGGAGACCCAGTACTTC. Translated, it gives CASSTRSTIGETQYF.

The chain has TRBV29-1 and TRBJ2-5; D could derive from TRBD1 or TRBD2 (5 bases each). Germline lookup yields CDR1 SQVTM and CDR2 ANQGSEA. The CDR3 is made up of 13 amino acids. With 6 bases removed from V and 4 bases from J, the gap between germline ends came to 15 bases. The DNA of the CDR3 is TGCAGCGTCACTTCCCGGGGCGGAGAGACCCAGTACTTC. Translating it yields CSVTSRGGETQYF.

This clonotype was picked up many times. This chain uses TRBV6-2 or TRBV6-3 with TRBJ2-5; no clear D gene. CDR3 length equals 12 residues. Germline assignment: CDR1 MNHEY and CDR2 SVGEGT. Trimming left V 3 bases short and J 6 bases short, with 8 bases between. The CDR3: CASSYWGKTQYF. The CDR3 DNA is TGTGCCAGCAGTTATTGGGGAAAGACCCAGTACTTC.

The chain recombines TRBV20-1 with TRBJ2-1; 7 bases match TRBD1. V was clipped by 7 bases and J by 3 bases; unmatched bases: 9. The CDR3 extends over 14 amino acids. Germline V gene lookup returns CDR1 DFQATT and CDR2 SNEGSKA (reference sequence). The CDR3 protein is CSGSTGAHYNEQFF. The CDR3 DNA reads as TGCAGTGGGAGTACAGGGGCACACTACAATGAGCAGTTCTTC.